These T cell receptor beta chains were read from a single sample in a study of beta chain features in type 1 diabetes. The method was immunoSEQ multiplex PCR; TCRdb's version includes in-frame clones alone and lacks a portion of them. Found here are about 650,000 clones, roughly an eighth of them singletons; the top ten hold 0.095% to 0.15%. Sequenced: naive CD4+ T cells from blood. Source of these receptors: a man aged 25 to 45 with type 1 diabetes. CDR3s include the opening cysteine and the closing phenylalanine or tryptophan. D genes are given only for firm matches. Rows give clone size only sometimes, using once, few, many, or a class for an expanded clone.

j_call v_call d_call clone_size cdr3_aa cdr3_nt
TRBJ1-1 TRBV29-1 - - CSSRGQLNTEAFF TGCAGCTCGAGAGGACAGTTGAACACTGAAGCTTTCTTT
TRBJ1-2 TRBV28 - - CASSPDSNPWGYTF TGTGCCAGCAGTCCCGACTCTAACCCGTGGGGCTACACCTTC
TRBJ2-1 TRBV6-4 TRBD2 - CASSAKLAGEQFF TGTGCCAGCAGTGCAAAACTAGCGGGTGAGCAGTTCTTC
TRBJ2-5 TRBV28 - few CASSPPGPGDQYF TGTGCCAGCAGCCCGCCGGGACCCGGAGACCAGTACTTC
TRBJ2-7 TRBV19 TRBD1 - CASSKDRGPTYEQYF TGTGCCAGTAGTAAGGACAGGGGCCCAACCTACGAGCAGTACTTC
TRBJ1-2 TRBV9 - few CASSVSYTSGYTF TGTGCCAGCAGCGTAAGTTATACTTCTGGCTACACCTTC
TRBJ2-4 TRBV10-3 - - CAISEGVGTKNIQYF TGTGCCATCAGTGAGGGGGTCGGAACCAAAAACATTCAGTACTTC
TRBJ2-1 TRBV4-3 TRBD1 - CASSRTPGQGFNEQFF TGCGCCAGCAGCCGAACCCCGGGACAGGGGTTTAATGAGCAGTTCTTC
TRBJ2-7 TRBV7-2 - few CASSSRPDGYEQYF TGTGCCAGCAGCTCACGGCCTGATGGATACGAGCAGTACTTC
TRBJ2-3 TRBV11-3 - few CASSFAGTQYF TGTGCCAGCAGCTTTGCTGGAACGCAGTATTTT
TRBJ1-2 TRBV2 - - CASSEEIYGYTF TGTGCCAGCAGTGAGGAGATCTATGGCTACACCTTC
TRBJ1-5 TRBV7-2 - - CASSLTLDQPQHF TGTGCCAGCAGCTTAACGCTCGATCAGCCCCAGCATTTT
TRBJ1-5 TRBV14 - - CASSRSQGNQPQHF TGTGCCAGCAGCCGCAGTCAGGGGAATCAGCCCCAGCATTTT
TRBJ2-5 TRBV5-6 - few CASSFGRETQYF TGTGCCAGCAGCTTTGGGAGGGAGACCCAGTACTTC
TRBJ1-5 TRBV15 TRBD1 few CATSRGQGNQPQHF TGTGCCACCAGCAGAGGACAGGGAAATCAGCCCCAGCATTTT
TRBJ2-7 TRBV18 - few CASSINTFSYEQYF TGTGCCAGCTCAATTAACACCTTCTCCTACGAGCAGTACTTC
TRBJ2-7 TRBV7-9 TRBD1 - CASSVRDSGSYEQYF TGTGCCAGCAGCGTACGGGACAGCGGCTCCTACGAGCAGTACTTC
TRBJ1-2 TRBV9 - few CASSVTTQNYGYTF TGTGCCAGCAGCGTAACTACTCAGAACTATGGCTACACCTTC
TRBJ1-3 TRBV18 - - CASSSESSGNTIYF TGTGCCAGCTCATCCGAAAGTTCCGGAAACACCATATATTTT
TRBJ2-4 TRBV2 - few CASFAGTGGFKNIQYF TGTGCCAGCTTTGCTGGGACGGGGGGCTTCAAAAACATTCAGTACTTC
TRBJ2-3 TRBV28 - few CASSNSGAPTDTQYF TGTGCCAGCAGTAACAGCGGTGCGCCCACAGATACGCAGTATTTT
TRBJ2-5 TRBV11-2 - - CASGEQETQYF TGTGCCAGTGGGGAGCAAGAGACCCAGTACTTC
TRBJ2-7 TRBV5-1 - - CASSPRTDYEQYF TGCGCCAGCAGCCCAAGGACAGACTACGAGCAGTACTTC
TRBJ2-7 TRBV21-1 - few CASSSRSRDRGDYEQYF TGTGCCAGCAGCTCGCGATCCCGGGACAGGGGCGACTACGAGCAGTACTTC
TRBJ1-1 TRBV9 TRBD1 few CASSLKSTGGWTEAFF TGTGCCAGCAGCCTCAAATCTACAGGGGGCTGGACTGAAGCTTTCTTT
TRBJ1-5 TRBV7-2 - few CASSSQGRPQHF TGTGCCAGCAGCTCCCAGGGAAGGCCCCAGCATTTT
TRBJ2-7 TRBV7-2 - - CASSLGQYSYEQYF TGTGCCAGCAGCTTAGGACAATACTCCTACGAGCAGTACTTC
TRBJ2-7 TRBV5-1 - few CASRVSSYEQYF TGCGCCAGCAGAGTGAGCTCCTACGAGCAGTACTTC
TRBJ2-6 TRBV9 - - CASSGRAGANVLTF TGTGCCAGCAGTGGAAGGGCCGGGGCCAACGTCCTGACTTTC
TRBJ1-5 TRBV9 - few CASSVGYRTDQPQHF TGTGCCAGCAGCGTAGGTTATAGGACGGATCAGCCCCAGCATTTT
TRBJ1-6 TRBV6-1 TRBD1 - CASSGQEYSPLHF TGTGCCAGCAGCGGACAGGAATATTCACCCCTCCACTTT
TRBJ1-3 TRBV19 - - CASTERGLSGNTIYF TGTGCCAGTACCGAACGGGGTCTCTCTGGAAACACCATATATTTT
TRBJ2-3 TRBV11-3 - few CASSEGSTTDTQYF TGTGCCAGCAGCGAAGGGTCGACCACAGATACGCAGTATTTT
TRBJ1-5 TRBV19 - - CASSLGGAGQPQHF TGTGCCAGTAGTCTAGGTGGGGCGGGTCAGCCCCAGCATTTT
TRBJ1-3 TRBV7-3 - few CASSLRGSGNTIYF TGTGCCAGCAGCTTACGAGGCTCTGGAAACACCATATATTTT
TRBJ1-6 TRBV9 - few CASSPAGGLGALHF TGTGCCAGCAGCCCCGCGGGCGGGTTGGGGGCCCTCCACTTT
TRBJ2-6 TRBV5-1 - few CASSQDFGANVLTF TGCGCCAGCAGCCAAGATTTTGGGGCCAACGTCCTGACTTTC
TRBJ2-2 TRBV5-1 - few CASSTRDTAGTGELFF TGCGCCAGCAGCACTCGGGACACTGCGGGCACCGGGGAGCTGTTTTTT
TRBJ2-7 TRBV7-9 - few CASSLRSSGIYEQYF TGTGCCAGCAGCTTAAGGTCTTCAGGGATTTACGAGCAGTACTTC
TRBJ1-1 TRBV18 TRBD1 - CASSQSRTGTGNTEAFF TGTGCCAGCTCACAGTCCAGGACAGGGACGGGAAACACTGAAGCTTTCTTT
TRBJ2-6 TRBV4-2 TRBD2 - CASSQEWLAGAGANVLTF TGTGCCAGCAGCCAAGAGTGGCTAGCGGGGGCTGGGGCCAACGTCCTGACTTTC
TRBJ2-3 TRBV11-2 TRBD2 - CASSLDLVTSGGKGDTQYF TGTGCCAGCAGCTTAGACCTCGTGACTAGCGGGGGGAAGGGAGATACGCAGTATTTT
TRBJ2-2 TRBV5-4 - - CASSRAQANTGELFF TGTGCCAGCAGCCGAGCGCAGGCGAACACCGGGGAGCTGTTTTTT
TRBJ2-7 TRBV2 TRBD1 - CASSADRVNEQYF TGTGCCAGCAGCGCCGACAGGGTCAACGAGCAGTACTTC
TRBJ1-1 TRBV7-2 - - CASSSTRDGQSEAFF TGTGCCAGCAGCTCCACCCGGGATGGACAGTCTGAAGCTTTCTTT
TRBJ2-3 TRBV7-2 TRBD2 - CASSLYLAGVSDTQYF TGTGCCAGCAGCTTATACCTAGCGGGGGTGTCAGATACGCAGTATTTT
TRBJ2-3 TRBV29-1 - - CSVLAGQRKYF TGCAGCGTCCTGGCGGGCCAAAGGAAGTATTTT